This TCR beta chain was sequenced in a study of blood T cell repertoires in COVID-19 (dated by TCRdb to about 2020). The study in broad terms: Samples covering the acute and convalescent phases of COVID-19 were provided by collaborators in the United States, Italy and Spain. Samples came from the ongoing ImmuneRACE study (first 160 participants) plus 1,254 subjects from 6 global collaborators. HLA class I and class II types, where available, came from metadata supplied by the sample provider rather than from assay-based typing. The repertoires were released in a freely available public database intended as a resource for research on the immune response to SARS-CoV-2. A de-identified subject ID, COVID-19 status, age in years and sex were almost always included in the sample metadata. Deeply sampled blood TCRbeta repertoires from subjects exposed to, actively infected with, or recovered from COVID-19 were included in the dataset. The material from the prospective study consisted of cDNA or gDNA derived from T cells, B-cell-depleted T cells, or PBMCs. Broad study findings and their caveats: How much clinical and demographic metadata was included differed by source and by participant, and the metadata was provided uncurated.

Comments on this clone: What antigen it recognizes has not been identified. There are no base qualities to consult, and no much larger clone falls within one base.

TCRbeta CDR3 regions were amplified from genomic DNA by means of the immunoSEQ Assay, a bias-controlled multiplex PCR. Per the authors' processing: The number of nucleated cells in each sample was estimated from the amplification of reference gene primers within the assay. To quantify the absolute abundance of each unique TCRbeta CDR3 rearrangement, sequence reads were collapsed and filtered. For each sample, productive Simpson clonality was calculated by taking the square root of Simpson's diversity index across productive rearrangements. TCRdb retrieved this table from immuneACCESS and kept in-frame rearrangements only. Not all clones are present; in checked studies, unresolved V genes account for under half, and no reason is known for the remainder. That table furnishes V, J and clone size, whereas the DNA furnished D and trimming. This sample lists under 250,000 clones; 86% were detected once. The biggest ten clones account for under 2% of the sample.

Its CDR3 holds 13 amino acids, cysteine through phenylalanine. Solely the CDR3 DNA is kept, with 39 bases framed from the first base. At the junction V is shortened by 0 bases and J by 6 bases, with 9 bases in between. Per the germline V gene, KGHSH is the CDR1 and LQKENI is the CDR2. A second Seattle source provided samples from volunteer blood donors who had recovered from COVID-19. Whole blood was collected in K2EDTA tubes by collaborating institutions according to the institutions' own protocols. Collaborator samples were shipped for TCRbeta analysis as frozen whole blood, isolated PBMCs, or DNA extracted from either sample type.

The rearranged chain carries TRBV18 and TRBJ2-7; the D segment could be TRBD2, given 5 matching bases. The sequence was obtained from a woman aged 55-69 years who had recovered from COVID-19. The specimen was peripheral blood. The DNA is as follows: TGTGCCAGCTCACCACCGAGCGGTTCCGAGCAGTACTTC. This is translated as CASSPPSGSEQYF.